This TCR beta chain was recovered during a study of beta chain features in type 1 diabetes. Findings of the study overall: The study found fewer insertions and more deletions at VDJ junctions in type 1 diabetes patients. Within each of all four CD4+ subsets, Type 1 diabetes patients had TCRB CDR3s that were moderately but significantly shorter. Whether HLA type affects TCRB rearrangement stayed undetermined in the present work.

This clone was counted only a few times. The antigen is not known. Expressed TCRB transcripts were sequenced because the isolated RNA had all been reverse transcribed beforehand. Measured with immunoSEQ multiplex PCR; TCRdb has only the in-frame clones, and not every one. The table shows approximately 260,000 clones, with roughly 20% occurring only once. The authors took one heparinised blood draw, averaging about 116 mL, from each donor. Staining for CD45RO/CCR7/CD25/CD127/CD95/CD27 allowed sorting of CD4+ naive, central memory, regulatory and stem cell-like memory cells. V was pared by 0 bases and J by 0 bases, with 9 bases between. Germline-derived CDR1 and CDR2 are SGDLS and YYNGEE. The CDR3 runs 15 residues.

This chain joins TRBV9 and TRBJ1-1; possibly TRBD1 for D (5 bases). This sequence originates from a woman aged 40 to 55 with type 1 diabetes. The material sequenced was naive CD4+ T cells from blood. The CDR3 DNA follows: TGTGCCAGCAGCGTAGATCAGGGAATGAACACTGAAGCTTTCTTT. Its protein is CASSVDQGMNTEAFF.